These 5 T cell receptor beta chains came from one sample sequenced in a study of T cells after yellow fever vaccination. TCRdb re-called the 5' RACE reads with MiXCR, one entry per CDR3 protein. The repertoire holds around 530,000 distinct CDR3 sequences, with roughly a sixth as singletons. Material: PBMCs, obtained 5 days after the first yellow fever vaccination. These receptors all stem from a man aged 18 to 30 who received the YFV17D yellow fever vaccine.

The rearrangement uses TRBV7-9 and TRBJ2-6; 7 positions agree with TRBD1. The junction had 2 bases not matched to a gene; V was cut back by 1 base and J by 11 bases. The CDR3 loop spans 13 amino acids. Germline V gene sequence: CDR1 SEHNR, CDR2 FQNEAQ (reference sequence). In nucleotides, the CDR3 is TGTGCCAGCAGCTTAGACAGGGGTGACGTCCTGACTTTC. This encodes CASSLDRGDVLTF.

This clonotype was seen only a few times. This chain joins TRBV4-3 and TRBJ2-5; 13 nucleotides agree with TRBD2. Germline V gene lookup returns CDR1 LGHNA and CDR2 YSLEER. Trimming cost V 4 bases and J 2 bases; bases outside gene matches: 4. This CDR3 comprises 16 residues. The CDR3 spells CASSPGLAGEQETQYF. Written as DNA, the CDR3 is TGCGCCAGCAGCCCCGGACTAGCGGGGGAACAAGAGACCCAGTACTTC.

The chain combines TRBV5-4 with TRBJ2-3; D may be TRBD1 or TRBD2 (6 bases each). The CDR3 has 15 residues. The V gene's germline CDR1 is SGHNT and CDR2 YYREEE (reference sequence). V was shortened by 9 bases and J by 2 bases, with 19 bases between the two germline ends. CDR3 region: CATLSVGGLTDTQYF. The CDR3, as DNA: TGTGCCACCCTATCAGTGGGGGGCCTCACAGATACGCAGTATTTT.

The V gene is TRBV7-2, the J gene TRBJ1-5, with D unclear. CDR1 is SGHTA, CDR2 FQGNSA, per germline. Trimming stripped 3 bases from V and 5 bases from J, with 8 bases between. The CDR3 contains 13 residues. CDR3 DNA: TGTGCCAGCAGCTTGGCCACCTATCAGCCCCAGCATTTT. Protein: CASSLATYQPQHF.

This clonotype appeared a few times. The chain uses TRBV6-6 and TRBJ2-5; TRBD1 aligns across 10 bases. The CDR3 length is 12 residues. The ends lost 5 bases at V and 8 bases at J; junction bases unmatched: 2. CDR1 is MNHNY, CDR2 SVGAGI, per germline (reference sequence). The CDR3 protein is CASSRQGATQYF. CDR3 in DNA: TGTGCCAGCAGTCGACAGGGGGCTACCCAGTACTTC.